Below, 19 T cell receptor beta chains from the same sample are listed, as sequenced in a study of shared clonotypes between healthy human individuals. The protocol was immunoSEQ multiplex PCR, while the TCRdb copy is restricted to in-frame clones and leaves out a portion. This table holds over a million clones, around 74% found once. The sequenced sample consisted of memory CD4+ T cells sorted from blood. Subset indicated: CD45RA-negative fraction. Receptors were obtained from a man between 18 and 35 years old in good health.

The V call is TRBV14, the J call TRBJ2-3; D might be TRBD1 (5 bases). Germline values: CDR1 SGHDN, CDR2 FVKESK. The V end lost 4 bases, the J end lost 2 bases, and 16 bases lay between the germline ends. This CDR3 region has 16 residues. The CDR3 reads CASSRLGQGPTDTQYF. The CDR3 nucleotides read TGTGCCAGCAGCCGGCTAGGTCAGGGCCCCACAGATACGCAGTATTTT.

CDR3: CASSPTRGTTGELFF. In DNA, the CDR3 is TGCGCCAGCAGCCCCACCAGGGGGACCACCGGGGAGCTGTTTTTT. This sequence joins TRBV5-1 and TRBJ2-2, with 7 bases fitting TRBD1. The CDR3 has 15 residues. Germline CDR1 is SGHRS and CDR2 is YFSETQ. The ends lost 4 bases at V and 4 bases at J; junction bases unmatched: 7.

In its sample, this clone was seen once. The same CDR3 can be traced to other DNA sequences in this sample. The CDR3 is CASSADSNYGYTF. The CDR3 DNA reads TGTGCCAGCAGCGCAGACAGTAACTATGGCTACACCTTC. The rearrangement uses TRBV5-4 and TRBJ1-2, with a tentative D call TRBD1 (5 bases). The CDR3 is 13 residues long. In germline, CDR1 is SGHNT, CDR2 YYREEE (reference sequence). Trimming cost V 4 bases and J 1 base, with 8 bases left between them.

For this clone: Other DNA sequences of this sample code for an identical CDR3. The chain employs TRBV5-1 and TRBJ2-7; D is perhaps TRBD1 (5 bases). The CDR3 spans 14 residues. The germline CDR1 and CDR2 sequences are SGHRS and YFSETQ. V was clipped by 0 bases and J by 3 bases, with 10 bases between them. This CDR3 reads CASSLEGEGYEQYF. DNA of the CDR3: TGCGCCAGCAGCTTGGAAGGGGAAGGCTACGAGCAGTACTTC.

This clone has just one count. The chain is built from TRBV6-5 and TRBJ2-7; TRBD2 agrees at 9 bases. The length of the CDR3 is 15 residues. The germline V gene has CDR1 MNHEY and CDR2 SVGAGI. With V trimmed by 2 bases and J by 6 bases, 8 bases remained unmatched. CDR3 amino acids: CASSYGLAGAGEQYF. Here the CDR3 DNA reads TGTGCCAGCAGTTACGGGTTAGCGGGAGCCGGCGAGCAGTACTTC.

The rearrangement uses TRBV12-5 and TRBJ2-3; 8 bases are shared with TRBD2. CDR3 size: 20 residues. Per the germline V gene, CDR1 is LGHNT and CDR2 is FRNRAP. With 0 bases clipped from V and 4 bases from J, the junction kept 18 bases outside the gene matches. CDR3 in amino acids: CASGLVQSQTSARGADTQYF. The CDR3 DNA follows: TGTGCTAGTGGTTTGGTACAGTCTCAGACTAGCGCCCGCGGGGCAGATACGCAGTATTTT. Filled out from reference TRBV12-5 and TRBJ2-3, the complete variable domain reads DARVTQTPRHKVTEMGQEVTMRCQPILGHNTVFWYRQTMMQGLELLAYFRNRAPLDDSGMPKDRFSAEMPDATLATLKIQPSEPRDSAVYFCASGLVQSQTSARGADTQYFGPGTRLTVL.

Written as DNA, the CDR3 is TGTGCCAGTTGGGGGACTGATCCTACTAACTATGGCTACACCTTC. Amino acid sequence: CASWGTDPTNYGYTF. This chain connects TRBV19 to TRBJ1-2, with D possibly TRBD1 on 5 matching bases. This CDR3 is built from 15 residues. Germline V CDR1 and CDR2: LNHDA, SQIVND (reference sequence). The germline V and J ends were trimmed by 8 bases and 0 bases, with 16 bases remaining between them.

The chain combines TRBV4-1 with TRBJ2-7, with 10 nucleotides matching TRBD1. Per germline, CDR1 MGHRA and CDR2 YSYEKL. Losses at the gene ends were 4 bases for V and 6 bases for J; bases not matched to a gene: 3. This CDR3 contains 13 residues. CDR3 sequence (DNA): TGCGCCAGCAGCCGACAGGGGGCGCCCGAGCAGTACTTC. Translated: CASSRQGAPEQYF.

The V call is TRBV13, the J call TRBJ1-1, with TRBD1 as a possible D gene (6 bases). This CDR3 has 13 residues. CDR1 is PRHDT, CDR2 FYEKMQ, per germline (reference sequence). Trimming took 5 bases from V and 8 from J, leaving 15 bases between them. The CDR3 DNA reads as TGTGCCAGCAGCCGAACCTCCGGGACAGAAGCTTTCTTT. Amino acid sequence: CASSRTSGTEAFF.

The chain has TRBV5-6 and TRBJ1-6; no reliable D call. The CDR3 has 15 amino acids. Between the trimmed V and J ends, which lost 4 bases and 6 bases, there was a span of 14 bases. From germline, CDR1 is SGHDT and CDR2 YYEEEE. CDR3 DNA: TGTGCCAGCAGCGGGCTCGGTTTGTCTAATTCACCCCTCCACTTT. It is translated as CASSGLGLSNSPLHF.

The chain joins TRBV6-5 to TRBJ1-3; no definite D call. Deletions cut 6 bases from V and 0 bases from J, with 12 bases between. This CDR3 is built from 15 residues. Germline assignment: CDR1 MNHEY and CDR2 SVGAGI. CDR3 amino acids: CASSRDIPSGNTIYF. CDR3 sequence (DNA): TGTGCCAGCAGCCGCGACATACCCTCTGGAAACACCATATATTTT.

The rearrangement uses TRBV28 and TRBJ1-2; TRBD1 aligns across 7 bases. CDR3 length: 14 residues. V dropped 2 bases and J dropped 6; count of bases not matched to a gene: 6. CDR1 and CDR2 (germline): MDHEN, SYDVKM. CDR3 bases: TGTGCCAGCAGTTTAGGGGACAGAGTAGATGGCTACACCTTC. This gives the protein CASSLGDRVDGYTF.

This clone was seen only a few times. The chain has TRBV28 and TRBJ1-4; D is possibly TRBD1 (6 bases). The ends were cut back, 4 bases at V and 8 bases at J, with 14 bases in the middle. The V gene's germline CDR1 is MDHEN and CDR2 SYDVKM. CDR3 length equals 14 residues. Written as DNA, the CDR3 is TGTGCCAGCAGTTACACAGGGAGTGGCGAAAAACTGTTTTTT. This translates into CASSYTGSGEKLFF.

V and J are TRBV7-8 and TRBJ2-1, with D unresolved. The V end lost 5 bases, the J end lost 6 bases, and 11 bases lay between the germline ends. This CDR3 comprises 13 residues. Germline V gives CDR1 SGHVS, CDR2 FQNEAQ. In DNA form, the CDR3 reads TGTGCCAGCAGCCCCCCCCGGGTCAATGAGCAGTTCTTC. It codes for CASSPPRVNEQFF. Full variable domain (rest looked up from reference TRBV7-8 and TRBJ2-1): GAGVSQSPRYKVAKRGQDVALRCDPISGHVSLFWYQQALGQGPEFLTYFQNEAQLDKSGLPSDRFFAERPEGSVSTLKIQRTQQEDSAVYLCASSPPRVNEQFFGPGTRLTVL.

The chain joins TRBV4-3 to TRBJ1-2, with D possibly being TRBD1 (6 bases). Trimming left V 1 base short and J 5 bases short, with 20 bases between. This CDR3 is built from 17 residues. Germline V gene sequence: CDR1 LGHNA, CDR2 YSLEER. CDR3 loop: CASSQASAQGSSYGYTF. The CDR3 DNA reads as TGCGCCAGCAGCCAAGCGTCTGCACAGGGAAGTTCATATGGCTACACCTTC.

The CDR3 bases are TGTGCCAGCAGCGGAGGGGCCCACACAGATACGCAGTATTTT. It codes for CASSGGAHTDTQYF. V usage is TRBV9 and J usage is TRBJ2-3, with D perhaps given as TRBD1 or TRBD2 (5 bases each). CDR1 is SGDLS and CDR2 is YYNGEE in the germline V gene. V lost 3 bases and J lost 2, with 10 bases in between. The CDR3 is made up of 14 amino acids.

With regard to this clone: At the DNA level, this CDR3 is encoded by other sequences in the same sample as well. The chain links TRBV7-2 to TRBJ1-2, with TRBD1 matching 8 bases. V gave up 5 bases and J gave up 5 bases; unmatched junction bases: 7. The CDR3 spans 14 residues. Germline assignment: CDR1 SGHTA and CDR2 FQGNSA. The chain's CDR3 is CASSPGQGGYGYTF. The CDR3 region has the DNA TGTGCCAGCAGCCCCGGACAGGGCGGGTATGGCTACACCTTC.

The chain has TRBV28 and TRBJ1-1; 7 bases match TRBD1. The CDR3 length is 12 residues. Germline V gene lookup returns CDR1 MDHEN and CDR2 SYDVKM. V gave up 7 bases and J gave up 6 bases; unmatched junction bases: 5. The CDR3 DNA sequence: TGTGCCAGCAATCAGGGGGTCTCTGAAGCTTTCTTT. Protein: CASNQGVSEAFF. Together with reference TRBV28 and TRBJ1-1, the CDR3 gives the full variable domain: DVKVTQSSRYLVKRTGEKVFLECVQDMDHENMFWYRQDPGLGLRLIYFSYDVKMKEKGDIPEGYSVSREKKERFSLILESASTNQTSMYLCASNQGVSEAFFGQGTRLTVV.

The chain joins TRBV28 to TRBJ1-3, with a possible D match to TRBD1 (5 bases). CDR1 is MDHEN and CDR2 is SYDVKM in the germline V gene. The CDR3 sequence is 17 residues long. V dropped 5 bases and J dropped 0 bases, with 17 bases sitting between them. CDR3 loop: CASSRGTRTPSGNTIYF. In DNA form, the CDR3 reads TGTGCCAGCAGTCGAGGGACCCGTACCCCCTCTGGAAACACCATATATTTT.